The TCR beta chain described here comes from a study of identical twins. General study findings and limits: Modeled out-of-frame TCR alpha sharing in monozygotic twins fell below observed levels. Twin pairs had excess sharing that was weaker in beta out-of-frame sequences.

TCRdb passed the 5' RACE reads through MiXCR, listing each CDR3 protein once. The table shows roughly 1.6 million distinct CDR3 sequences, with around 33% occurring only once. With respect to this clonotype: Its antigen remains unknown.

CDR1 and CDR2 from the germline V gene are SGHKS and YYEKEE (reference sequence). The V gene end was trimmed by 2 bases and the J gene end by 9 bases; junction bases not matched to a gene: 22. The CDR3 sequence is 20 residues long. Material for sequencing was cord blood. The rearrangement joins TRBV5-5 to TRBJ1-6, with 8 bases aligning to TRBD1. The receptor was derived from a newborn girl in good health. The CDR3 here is CASSFIPTGQVSLWGSPLHF. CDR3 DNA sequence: TGTGCCAGCAGCTTTATCCCGACGGGACAGGTTTCCCTCTGGGGTTCACCCCTCCACTTT.